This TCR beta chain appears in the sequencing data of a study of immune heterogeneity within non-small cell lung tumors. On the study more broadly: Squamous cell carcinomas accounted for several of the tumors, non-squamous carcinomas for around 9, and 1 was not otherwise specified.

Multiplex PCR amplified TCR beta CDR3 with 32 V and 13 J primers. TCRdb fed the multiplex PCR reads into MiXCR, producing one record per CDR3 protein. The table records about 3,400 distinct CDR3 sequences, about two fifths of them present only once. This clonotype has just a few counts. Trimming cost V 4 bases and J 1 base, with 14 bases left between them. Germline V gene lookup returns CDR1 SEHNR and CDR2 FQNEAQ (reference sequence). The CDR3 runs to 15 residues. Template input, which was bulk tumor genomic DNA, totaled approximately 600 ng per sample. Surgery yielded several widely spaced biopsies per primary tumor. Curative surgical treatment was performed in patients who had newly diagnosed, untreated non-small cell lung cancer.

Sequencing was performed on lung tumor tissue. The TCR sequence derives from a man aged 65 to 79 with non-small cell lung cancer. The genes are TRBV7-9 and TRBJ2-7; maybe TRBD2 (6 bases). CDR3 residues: CASSSFGGGSYEQYF. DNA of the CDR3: TGTGCCAGCAGCTCCTTCGGGGGAGGATCCTACGAGCAGTACTTC.